This T cell receptor (beta chain) was sequenced in a study of T cells in Graves' hyperthyroidism and ophthalmopathy. The study's findings and limits: Blood also showed most of the thyroid clonotypes that were expanded above 0.001.

With 6 bases removed from V and 2 bases from J, the gap between germline ends came to 25 bases. Germline values: CDR1 MNHNS, CDR2 SASEGT. This CDR3 is 18 amino acids long. Lactation, pregnancy, other autoimmune disease or uncontrolled infection excluded patients. Each diagnosis drew on symptoms, thyroxine, TRAb, thyroid ultrasound and orbital computed tomography findings. In its sample, this clonotype was seen many times. Its cognate antigen is unknown. Regions amplified from RNA transcripts were the TCR beta CDR3 regions. In the first-round RT-PCR of the TCR CDR3, the HTBI primer set was used. Using its own MiXCR run on the multiplex PCR reads, TCRdb lists one record per CDR3 protein. The data show 600,000 to 900,000 distinct CDR3 sequences, about 16% seen once.

This sequence joins TRBV6-1 and TRBJ1-1; tentatively, D is TRBD1 (5 bases). Sequencing was done on a sample of blood. The sequence was collected from a man between 18 and 29 years old with Graves' hyperthyroidism. The CDR3 nucleotides read TGTGCCAGCAGGGACGGGACCACGGCCTACCAAAAAAACACTGAAGCTTTCTTT. Its translation is CASRDGTTAYQKNTEAFF.